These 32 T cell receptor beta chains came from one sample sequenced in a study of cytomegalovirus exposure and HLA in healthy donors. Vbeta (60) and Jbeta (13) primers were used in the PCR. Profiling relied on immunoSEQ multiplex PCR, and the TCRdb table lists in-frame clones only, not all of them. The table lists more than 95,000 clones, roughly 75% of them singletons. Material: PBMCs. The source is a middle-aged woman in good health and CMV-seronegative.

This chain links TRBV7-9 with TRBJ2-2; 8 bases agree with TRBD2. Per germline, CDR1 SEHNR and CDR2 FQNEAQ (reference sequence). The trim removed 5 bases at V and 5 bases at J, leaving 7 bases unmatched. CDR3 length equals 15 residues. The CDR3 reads CASSPPLAATGELFF. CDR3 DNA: TGTGCCAGCAGCCCTCCACTAGCGGCGACCGGGGAGCTGTTTTTT. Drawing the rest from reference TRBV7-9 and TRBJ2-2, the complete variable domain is DTGVSQNPRHKITKRGQNVTFRCDPISEHNRLYWYRQTLGQGPEFLTYFQNEAQLEKSRLLSDRFSAERPKGSFSTLEIQRTEQGDSAMYLCASSPPLAATGELFFGEGSRLTVL.

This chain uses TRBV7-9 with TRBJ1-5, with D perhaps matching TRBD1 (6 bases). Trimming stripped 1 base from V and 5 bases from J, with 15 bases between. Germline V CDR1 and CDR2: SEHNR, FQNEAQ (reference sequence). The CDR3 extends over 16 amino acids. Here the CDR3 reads CASSLGGGRADQPQHF. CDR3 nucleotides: TGTGCCAGCAGCTTAGGGGGGGGGCGGGCAGATCAGCCCCAGCATTTT.

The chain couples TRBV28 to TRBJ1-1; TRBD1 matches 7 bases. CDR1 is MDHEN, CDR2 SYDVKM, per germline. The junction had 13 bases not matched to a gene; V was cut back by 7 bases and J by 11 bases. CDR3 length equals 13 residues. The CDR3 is CASTHETGARAFF. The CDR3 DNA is TGTGCCAGCACCCATGAAACAGGGGCCCGGGCTTTCTTT.

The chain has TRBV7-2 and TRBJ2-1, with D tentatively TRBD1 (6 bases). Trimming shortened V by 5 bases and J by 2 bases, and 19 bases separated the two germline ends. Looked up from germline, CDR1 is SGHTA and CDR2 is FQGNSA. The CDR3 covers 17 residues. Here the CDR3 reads CASSPTAGTLAYNEQFF. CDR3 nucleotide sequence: TGTGCCAGCAGCCCGACCGCCGGGACACTTGCCTACAATGAGCAGTTCTTC.

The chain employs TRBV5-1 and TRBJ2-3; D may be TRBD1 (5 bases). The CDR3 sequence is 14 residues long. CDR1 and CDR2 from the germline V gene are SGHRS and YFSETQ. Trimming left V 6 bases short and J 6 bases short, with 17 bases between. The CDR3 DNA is TGCGCCAGCACCGTTGCCCAGGGTAGGGATACGCAGTATTTT. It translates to CASTVAQGRDTQYF. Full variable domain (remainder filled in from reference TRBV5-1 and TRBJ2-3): KAGVTQTPRYLIKTRGQQVTLSCSPISGHRSVSWYQQTPGQGLQFLFEYFSETQRNKGNFPGRFSGRQFSNSRSEMNVSTLELGDSALYLCASTVAQGRDTQYFGPGTRLTVL.

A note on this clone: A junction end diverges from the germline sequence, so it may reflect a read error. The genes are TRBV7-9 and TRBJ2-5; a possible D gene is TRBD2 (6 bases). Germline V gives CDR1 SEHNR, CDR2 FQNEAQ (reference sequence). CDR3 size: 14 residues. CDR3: CSSSRGLSQETQYF. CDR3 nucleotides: TGTTCCAGCAGCCGCGGACTATCCCAAGAGACCCAGTACTTC.

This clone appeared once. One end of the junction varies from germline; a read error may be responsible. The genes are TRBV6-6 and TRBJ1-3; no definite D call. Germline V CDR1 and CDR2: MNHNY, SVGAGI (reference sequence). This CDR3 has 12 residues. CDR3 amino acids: CASSYGVEGLGF. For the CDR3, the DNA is TGTGCCAGCAGTTACGGAGTGGAAGGTTTGGGTTTT.

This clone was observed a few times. The CDR3 sequence: CASSQDQGPYEQYF. In nucleotides, the CDR3 is TGCGCCAGCAGCCAAGATCAGGGGCCCTACGAGCAGTACTTC. The rearrangement links TRBV4-3 to TRBJ2-7; possible D gene TRBD1, 6 bases. The CDR3 totals 14 residues. The ends were cut back, 0 bases at V and 2 bases at J, with 8 bases in the middle. CDR1 LGHNA and CDR2 YSLEER come from the germline V gene.

The DNA for the CDR3 is TGTGCCACCTCCGGAACAGGGAGTGGCTATGGCTACACCTTC. Encoded protein: CATSGTGSGYGYTF. V and J are TRBV7-9 and TRBJ1-2; a possible D gene is TRBD1 (6 bases). The CDR3 runs to 14 residues. Germline V gene sequence: CDR1 SEHNR, CDR2 FQNEAQ (reference sequence). V was clipped by 10 bases and J by 4 bases, with 19 bases between them.

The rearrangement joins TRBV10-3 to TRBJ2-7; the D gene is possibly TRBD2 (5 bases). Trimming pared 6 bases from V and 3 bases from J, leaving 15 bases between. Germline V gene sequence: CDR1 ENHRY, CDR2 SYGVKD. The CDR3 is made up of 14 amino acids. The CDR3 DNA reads TGTGCCATCAGAGACCCCGGGGATTACTACGAGCAGTACTTC. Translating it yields CAIRDPGDYYEQYF.

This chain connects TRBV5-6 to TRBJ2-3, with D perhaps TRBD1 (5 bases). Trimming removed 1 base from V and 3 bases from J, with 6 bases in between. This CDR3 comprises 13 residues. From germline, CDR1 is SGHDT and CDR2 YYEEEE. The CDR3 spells CASSLKGTDTQYF. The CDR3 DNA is TGTGCCAGCAGCTTGAAGGGGACAGATACGCAGTATTTT.

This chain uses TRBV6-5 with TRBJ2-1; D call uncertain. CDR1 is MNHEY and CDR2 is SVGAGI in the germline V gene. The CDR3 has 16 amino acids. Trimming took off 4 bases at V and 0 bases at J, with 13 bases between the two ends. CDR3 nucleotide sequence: TGTGCCAGCAGTTCACGCGACTCCAACTCCTACAATGAGCAGTTCTTC. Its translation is CASSSRDSNSYNEQFF.

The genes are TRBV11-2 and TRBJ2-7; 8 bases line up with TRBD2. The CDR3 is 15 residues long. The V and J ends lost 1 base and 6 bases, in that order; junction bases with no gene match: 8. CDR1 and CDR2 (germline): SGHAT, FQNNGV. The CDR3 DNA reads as TGTGCCAGCAGCTTAGTAACGGCCGGGGGGGGCGAGCAGTACTTC. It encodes CASSLVTAGGGEQYF.

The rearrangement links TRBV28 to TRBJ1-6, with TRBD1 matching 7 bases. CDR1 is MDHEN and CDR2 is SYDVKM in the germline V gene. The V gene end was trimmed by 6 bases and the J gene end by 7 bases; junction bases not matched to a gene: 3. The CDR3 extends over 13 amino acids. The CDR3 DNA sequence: TGTGCCAGCAGCCGGGACAGCAATTCACCCCTCCACTTT. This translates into CASSRDSNSPLHF.

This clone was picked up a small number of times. CDR3 coding DNA: TGTGCCAGCAGTTTCGTATTGGCCCCAGTCTCCGGGGACAATCAGCCCCAGCATTTT. Translating gives CASSFVLAPVSGDNQPQHF. The chain has TRBV28 and TRBJ1-5; D not certain. Germline CDR1 reads MDHEN; CDR2 reads SYDVKM. Trimming stripped 3 bases from V and 3 bases from J, with 24 bases between. This CDR3 has 19 amino acids.

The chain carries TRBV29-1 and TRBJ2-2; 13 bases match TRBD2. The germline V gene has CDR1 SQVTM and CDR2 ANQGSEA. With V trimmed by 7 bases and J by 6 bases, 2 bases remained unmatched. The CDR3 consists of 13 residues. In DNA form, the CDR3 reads TGCAGCGCAGGACTAGCGGGAGCCGGGGAGCTGTTTTTT. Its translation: CSAGLAGAGELFF.

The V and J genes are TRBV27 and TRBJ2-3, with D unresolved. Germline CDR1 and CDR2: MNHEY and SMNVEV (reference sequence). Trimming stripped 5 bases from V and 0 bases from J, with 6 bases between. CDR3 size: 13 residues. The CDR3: CASSIQSTDTQYF. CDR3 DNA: TGTGCCAGCAGTATCCAAAGCACAGATACGCAGTATTTT.

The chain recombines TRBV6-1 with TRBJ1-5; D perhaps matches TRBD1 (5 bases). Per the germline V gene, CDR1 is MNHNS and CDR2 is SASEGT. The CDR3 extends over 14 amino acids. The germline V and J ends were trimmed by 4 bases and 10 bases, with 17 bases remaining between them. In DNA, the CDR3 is TGTGCCAGCAGTGTGGGACGGGGGGTGGAACCCCAGCATTTT. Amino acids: CASSVGRGVEPQHF.

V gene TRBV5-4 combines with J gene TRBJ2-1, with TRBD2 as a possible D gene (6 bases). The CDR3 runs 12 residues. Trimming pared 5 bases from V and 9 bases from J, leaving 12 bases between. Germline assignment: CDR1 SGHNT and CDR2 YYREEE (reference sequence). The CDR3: CASSPGTSEQFF. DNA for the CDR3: TGTGCCAGCAGTCCCGGGACTTCTGAGCAGTTCTTC.

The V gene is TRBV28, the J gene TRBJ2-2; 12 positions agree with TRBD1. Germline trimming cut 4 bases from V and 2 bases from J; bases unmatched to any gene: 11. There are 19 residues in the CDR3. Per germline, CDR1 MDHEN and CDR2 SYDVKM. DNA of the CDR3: TGTGCCAGCAGTTCGAACCCCGGGACAGGGGGCGGAAACACCGGGGAGCTGTTTTTT. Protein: CASSSNPGTGGGNTGELFF.

The chain's CDR3 is CASSYVTGSSAFTEAFF. Written as DNA, the CDR3 is TGTGCCAGCAGCTACGTCACAGGTTCCTCGGCGTTCACTGAAGCTTTCTTT. V and J are TRBV7-9 and TRBJ1-1; D may be TRBD1 (5 bases). CDR3 size: 17 residues. Germline CDR1 and CDR2: SEHNR and FQNEAQ (reference sequence). V was pared by 4 bases and J by 4 bases, with 22 bases between.

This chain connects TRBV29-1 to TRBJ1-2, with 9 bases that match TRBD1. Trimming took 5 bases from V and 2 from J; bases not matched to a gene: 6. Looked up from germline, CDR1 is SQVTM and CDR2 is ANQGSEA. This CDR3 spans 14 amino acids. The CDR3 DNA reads TGCAGCGTTAACAGGGGGCGACACAACTATGGCTACACCTTC. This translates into CSVNRGRHNYGYTF.

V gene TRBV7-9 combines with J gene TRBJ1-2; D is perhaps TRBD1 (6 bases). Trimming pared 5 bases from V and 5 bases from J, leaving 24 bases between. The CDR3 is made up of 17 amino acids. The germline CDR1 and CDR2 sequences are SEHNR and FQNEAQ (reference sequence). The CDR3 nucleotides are TGTGCCAGCAGCCCTGGCGGAAATTTAGGGGGTAAGTATGGCTACACCTTC. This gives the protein CASSPGGNLGGKYGYTF.

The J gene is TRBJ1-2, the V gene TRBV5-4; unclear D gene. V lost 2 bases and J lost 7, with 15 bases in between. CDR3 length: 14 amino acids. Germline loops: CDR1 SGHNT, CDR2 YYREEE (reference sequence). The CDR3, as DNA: TGTGCCAGCAGCTTAATGACGGCAGGTTCTGGCTACACCTTC. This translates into CASSLMTAGSGYTF. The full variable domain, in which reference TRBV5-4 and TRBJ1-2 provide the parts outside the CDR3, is ETGVTQSPTHLIKTRGQQVTLRCSSQSGHNTVSWYQQALGQGPQFIFQYYREEENGRGNFPPRFSGLQFPNYSSELNVNALELDDSALYLCASSLMTAGSGYTFGSGTRLTVV.

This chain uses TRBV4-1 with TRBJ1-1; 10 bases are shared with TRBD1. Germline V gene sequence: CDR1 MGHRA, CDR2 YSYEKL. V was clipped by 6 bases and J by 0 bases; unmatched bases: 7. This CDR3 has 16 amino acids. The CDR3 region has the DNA TGCGCCAGCAGGATCAGGACAGGGGGAATGAACACTGAAGCTTTCTTT. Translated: CASRIRTGGMNTEAFF.

This chain's CDR3 is CASTITGDSYEQYF. The CDR3 region has the DNA TGTGCCAGCACCATTACCGGGGACAGCTACGAGCAGTACTTC. The chain combines TRBV5-5 with TRBJ2-7; 7 nucleotides line up with TRBD1. CDR3 length: 14 amino acids. Germline V gene sequence: CDR1 SGHKS, CDR2 YYEKEE (reference sequence). V was pared by 6 bases and J by 3 bases, with 9 bases of the junction left unmatched.

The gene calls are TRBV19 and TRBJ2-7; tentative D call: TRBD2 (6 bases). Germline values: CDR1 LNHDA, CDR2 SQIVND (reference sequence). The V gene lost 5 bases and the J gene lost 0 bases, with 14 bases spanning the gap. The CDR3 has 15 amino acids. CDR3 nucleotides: TGTGCCAGTAGTGCCTGGGACTCCAGCTCCTACGAGCAGTACTTC. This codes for CASSAWDSSSYEQYF. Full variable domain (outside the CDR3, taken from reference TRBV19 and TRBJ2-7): DGGITQSPKYLFRKEGQNVTLSCEQNLNHDAMYWYRQDPGQGLRLIYYSQIVNDFQKGDIAEGYSVSREKKESFPLTVTSAQKNPTAFYLCASSAWDSSSYEQYFGPGTRLTVT.

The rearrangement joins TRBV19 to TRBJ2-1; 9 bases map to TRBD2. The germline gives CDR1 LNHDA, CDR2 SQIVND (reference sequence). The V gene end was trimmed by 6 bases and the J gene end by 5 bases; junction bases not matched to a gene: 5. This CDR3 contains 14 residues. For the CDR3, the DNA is TGTGCCAGTAGAGGCGGGAGGGTCCACAATGAGCAGTTCTTC. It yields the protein CASRGGRVHNEQFF.

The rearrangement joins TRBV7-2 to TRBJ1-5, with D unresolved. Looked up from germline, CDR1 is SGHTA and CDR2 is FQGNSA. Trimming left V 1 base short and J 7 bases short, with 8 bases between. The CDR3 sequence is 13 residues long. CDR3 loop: CASSLGSGQPQHF. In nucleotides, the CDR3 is TGTGCCAGCAGCTTAGGAAGTGGCCAGCCCCAGCATTTT.

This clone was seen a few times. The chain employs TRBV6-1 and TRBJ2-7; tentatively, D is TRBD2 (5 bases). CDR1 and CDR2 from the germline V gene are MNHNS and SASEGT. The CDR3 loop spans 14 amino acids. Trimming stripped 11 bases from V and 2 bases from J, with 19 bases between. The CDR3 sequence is CAGGQAGVTYEQYF. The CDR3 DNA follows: TGTGCCGGCGGGCAGGCCGGCGTAACCTACGAGCAGTACTTC.

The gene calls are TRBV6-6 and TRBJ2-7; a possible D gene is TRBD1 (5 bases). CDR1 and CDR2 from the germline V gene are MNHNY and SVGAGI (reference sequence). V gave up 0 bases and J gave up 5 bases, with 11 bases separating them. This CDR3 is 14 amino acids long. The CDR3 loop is CASSYSKGADEQYF. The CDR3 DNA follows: TGTGCCAGCAGTTACTCGAAAGGGGCGGACGAGCAGTACTTC.

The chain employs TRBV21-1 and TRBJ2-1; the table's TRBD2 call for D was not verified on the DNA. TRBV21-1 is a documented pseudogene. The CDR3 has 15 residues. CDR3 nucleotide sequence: TGTGCCAGCGGAGGACTAGCGGGAGGAGGTGATGAGCAGTTCTTC. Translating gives CASGGLAGGGDEQFF.